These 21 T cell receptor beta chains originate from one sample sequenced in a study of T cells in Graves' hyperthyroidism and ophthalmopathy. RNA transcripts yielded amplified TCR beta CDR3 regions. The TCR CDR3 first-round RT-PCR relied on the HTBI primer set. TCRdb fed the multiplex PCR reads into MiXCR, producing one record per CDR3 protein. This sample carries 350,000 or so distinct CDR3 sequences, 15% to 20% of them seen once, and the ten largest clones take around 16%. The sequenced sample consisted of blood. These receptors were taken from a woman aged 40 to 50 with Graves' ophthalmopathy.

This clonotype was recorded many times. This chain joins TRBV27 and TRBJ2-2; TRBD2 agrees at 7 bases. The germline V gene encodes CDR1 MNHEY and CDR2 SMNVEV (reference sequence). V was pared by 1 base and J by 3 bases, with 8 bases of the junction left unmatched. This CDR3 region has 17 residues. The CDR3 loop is CASSLFAAGLYTGELFF. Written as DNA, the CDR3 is TGTGCCAGCAGTTTATTCGCCGCGGGACTATACACCGGGGAGCTGTTTTTT.

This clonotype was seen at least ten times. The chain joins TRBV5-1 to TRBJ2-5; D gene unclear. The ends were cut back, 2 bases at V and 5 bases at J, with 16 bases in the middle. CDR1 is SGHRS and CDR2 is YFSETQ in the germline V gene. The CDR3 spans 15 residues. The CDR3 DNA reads TGCGCCAGCAGCTTAGACGGACGACCCTCGGAGACCCAGTACTTC. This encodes CASSLDGRPSETQYF.

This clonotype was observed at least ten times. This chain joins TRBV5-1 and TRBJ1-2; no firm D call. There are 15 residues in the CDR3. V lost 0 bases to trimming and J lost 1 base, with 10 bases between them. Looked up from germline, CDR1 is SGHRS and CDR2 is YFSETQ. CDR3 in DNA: TGCGCCAGCAGCTTGGGTCTCGGGTTTAACTATGGCTACACCTTC. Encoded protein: CASSLGLGFNYGYTF.

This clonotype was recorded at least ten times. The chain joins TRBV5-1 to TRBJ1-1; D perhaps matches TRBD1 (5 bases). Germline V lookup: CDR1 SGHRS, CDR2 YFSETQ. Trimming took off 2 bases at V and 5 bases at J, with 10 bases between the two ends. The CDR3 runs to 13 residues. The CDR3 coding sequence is TGCGCCAGCAGCTTAGAGGGGCTGACTGAAGCTTTCTTT. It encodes CASSLEGLTEAFF.

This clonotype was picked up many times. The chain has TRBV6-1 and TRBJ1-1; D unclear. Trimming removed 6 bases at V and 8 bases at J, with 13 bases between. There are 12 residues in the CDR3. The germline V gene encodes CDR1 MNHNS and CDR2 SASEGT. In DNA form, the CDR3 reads TGTGCCAGCAGCCCTGGACCGGACGAAGCTTTCTTT. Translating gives CASSPGPDEAFF.

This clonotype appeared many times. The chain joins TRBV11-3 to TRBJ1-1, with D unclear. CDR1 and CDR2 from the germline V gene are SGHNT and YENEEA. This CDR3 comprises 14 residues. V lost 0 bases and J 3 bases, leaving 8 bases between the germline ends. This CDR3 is CASSLDRADTEAFF. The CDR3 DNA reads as TGTGCCAGCAGCTTAGATCGTGCGGACACTGAAGCTTTCTTT.

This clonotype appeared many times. This CDR3 reads CASSELNFRAAQPQHF. The DNA for the CDR3 is TGTGCCAGCAGTGAATTGAATTTCCGGGCAGCTCAGCCCCAGCATTTT. The V gene is TRBV6-1, the J gene TRBJ1-5; D unresolved. Germline V gene lookup returns CDR1 MNHNS and CDR2 SASEGT. This CDR3 is built from 16 residues. V lost 2 bases and J lost 6, with 17 bases in between.

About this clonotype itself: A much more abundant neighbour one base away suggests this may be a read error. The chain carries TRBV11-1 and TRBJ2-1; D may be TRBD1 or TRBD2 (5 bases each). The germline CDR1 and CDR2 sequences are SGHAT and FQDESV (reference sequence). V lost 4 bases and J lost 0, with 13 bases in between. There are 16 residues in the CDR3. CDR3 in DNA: TGTGCCAGCAGCTCAGTCCCGGGGACCTCCTACAATGAGCAGTTCTTC. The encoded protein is CASSSVPGTSYNEQFF.

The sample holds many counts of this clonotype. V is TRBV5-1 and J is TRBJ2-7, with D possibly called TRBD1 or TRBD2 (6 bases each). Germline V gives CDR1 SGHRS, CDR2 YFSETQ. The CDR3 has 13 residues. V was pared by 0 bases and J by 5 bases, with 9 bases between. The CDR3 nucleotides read TGCGCCAGCAGCTTGGTGGGGGGCAACGAGCAGTACTTC. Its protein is CASSLVGGNEQYF.

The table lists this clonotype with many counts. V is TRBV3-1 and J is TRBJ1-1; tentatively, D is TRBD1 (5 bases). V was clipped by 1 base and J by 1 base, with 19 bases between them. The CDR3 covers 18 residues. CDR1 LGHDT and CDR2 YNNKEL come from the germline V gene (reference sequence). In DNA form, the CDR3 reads TGTGCCAGCAGCCAAGCCCCCTTGTCCCCGACAGCGAACACTGAAGCTTTCTTT. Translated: CASSQAPLSPTANTEAFF.

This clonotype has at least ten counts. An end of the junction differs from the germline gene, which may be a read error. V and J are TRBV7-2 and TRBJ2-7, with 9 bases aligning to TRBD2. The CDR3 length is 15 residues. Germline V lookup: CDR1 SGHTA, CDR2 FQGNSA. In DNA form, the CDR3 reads TGTGCCAGCAGCTCCGTTGCGGGAGGGTCCTACGGGCAGTACTTC. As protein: CASSSVAGGSYGQYF.

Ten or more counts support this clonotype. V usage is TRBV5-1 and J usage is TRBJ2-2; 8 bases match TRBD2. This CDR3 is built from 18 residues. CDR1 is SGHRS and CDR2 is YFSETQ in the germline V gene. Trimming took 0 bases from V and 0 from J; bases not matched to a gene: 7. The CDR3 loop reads CASSLAGIAGPNTGELFF. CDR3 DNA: TGCGCCAGCAGCTTGGCCGGAATAGCGGGACCGAACACCGGGGAGCTGTTTTTT.

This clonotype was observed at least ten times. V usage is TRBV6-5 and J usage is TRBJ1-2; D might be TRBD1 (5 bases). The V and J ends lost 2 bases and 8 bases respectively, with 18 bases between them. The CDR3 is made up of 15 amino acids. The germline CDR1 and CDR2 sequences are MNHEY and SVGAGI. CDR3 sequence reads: CASSYGMTTRGGYTF. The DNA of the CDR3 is TGTGCCAGCAGTTACGGGATGACAACTCGGGGGGGCTACACCTTC.

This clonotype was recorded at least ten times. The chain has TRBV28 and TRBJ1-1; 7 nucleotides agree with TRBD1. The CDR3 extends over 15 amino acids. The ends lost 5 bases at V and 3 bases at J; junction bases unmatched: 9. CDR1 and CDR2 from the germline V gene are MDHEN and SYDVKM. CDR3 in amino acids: CASSLADRAYTEAFF. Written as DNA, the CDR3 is TGTGCCAGCAGTCTTGCCGACAGGGCCTACACTGAAGCTTTCTTT.

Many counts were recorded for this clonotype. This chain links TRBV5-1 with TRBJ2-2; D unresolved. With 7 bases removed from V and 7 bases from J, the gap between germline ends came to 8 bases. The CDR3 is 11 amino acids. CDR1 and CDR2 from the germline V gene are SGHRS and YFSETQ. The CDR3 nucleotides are TGCGCCAGCGTCTTGAACGGGGAGCTGTTTTTT. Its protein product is CASVLNGELFF.

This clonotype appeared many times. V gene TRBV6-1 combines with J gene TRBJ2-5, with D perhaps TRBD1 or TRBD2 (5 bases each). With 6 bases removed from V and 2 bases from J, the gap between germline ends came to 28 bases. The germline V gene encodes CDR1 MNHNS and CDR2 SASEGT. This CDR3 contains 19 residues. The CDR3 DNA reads TGTGCCAGCAGCGAACTGGGGGATTTTACGCCCTTACCTCAAGAGACCCAGTACTTC. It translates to CASSELGDFTPLPQETQYF.

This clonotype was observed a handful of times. CDR3 sequence reads: CASSQFGGARETQYF. Here the CDR3 DNA reads TGTGCCAGCAGTCAGTTCGGAGGGGCGAGAGAGACCCAGTACTTC. The gene calls are TRBV12-3 or TRBV12-4 and TRBJ2-5, with a weak D call TRBD2 (6 bases). The CDR3 has 15 amino acids. Trimming removed 5 bases from V and 4 bases from J, with 17 bases in between.

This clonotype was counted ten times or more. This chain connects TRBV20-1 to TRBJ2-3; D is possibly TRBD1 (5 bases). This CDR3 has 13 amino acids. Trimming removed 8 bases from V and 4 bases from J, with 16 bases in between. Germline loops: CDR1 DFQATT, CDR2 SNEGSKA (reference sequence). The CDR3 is CSLKGSLADTQYF. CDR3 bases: TGCAGTCTTAAGGGGTCGTTAGCAGATACGCAGTATTTT.

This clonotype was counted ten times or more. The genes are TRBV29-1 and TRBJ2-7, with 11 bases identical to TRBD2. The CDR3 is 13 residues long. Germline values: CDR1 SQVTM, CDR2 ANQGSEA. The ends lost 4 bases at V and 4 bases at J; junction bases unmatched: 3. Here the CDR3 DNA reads TGCAGCGTTGGACTAGCGGGACCTTACGAGCAGTACTTC. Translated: CSVGLAGPYEQYF.

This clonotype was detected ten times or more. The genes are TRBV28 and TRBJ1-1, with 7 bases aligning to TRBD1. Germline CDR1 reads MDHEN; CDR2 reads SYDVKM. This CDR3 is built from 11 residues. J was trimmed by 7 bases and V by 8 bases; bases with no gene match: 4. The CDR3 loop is CASLGQIEAFF. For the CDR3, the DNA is TGTGCCAGCTTGGGACAGATTGAAGCTTTCTTT.

The CDR3 loop is CASSHRTGQNSPLHF. CDR3 coding DNA: TGCGCCAGCAGCCACCGAACAGGGCAGAATTCACCCCTCCACTTT. The rearrangement joins TRBV4-3 to TRBJ1-6; maybe TRBD1 (6 bases). The CDR3 runs to 15 residues. CDR1 is LGHNA, CDR2 YSLEER, per germline. Trimming took off 3 bases at V and 7 bases at J, with 13 bases between the two ends.